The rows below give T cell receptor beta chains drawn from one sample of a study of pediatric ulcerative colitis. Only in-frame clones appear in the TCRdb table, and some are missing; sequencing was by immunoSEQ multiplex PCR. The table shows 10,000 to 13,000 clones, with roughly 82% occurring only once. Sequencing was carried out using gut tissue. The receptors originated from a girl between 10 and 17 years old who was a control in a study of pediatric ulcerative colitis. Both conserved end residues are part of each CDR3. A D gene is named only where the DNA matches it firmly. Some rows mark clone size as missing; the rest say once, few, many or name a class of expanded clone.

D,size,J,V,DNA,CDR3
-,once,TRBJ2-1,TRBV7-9,TGTGCCAGCAGCTTAGGACAGTACTACAATGAGCAGTTCTTC,CASSLGQYYNEQFF
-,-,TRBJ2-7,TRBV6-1,TGTGCCAGCAGTGAAAGGGAACAGGGAAGTAAGTACTTC,CASSEREQGSKYF
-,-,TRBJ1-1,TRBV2,TGTGCCAGCAGTGAAGTGGGTAAGGATACTGAAGCTTTCTTT,CASSEVGKDTEAFF
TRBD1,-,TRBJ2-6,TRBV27,TGTGCCAGCAGTAACAGGGGGACTCTCTCTGGGGCCAACGTCCTGACTTTC,CASSNRGTLSGANVLTF
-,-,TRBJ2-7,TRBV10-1,TGCGCCTCGGGACCGTCCTCCTACGAGCAGTACTTC,CASGPSSYEQYF
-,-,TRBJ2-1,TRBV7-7,TGTGCTAGCAGTCCCGGGAGACTAGTTGAGCAGTTCTTC,CASSPGRLVEQFF
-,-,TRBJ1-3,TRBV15,TGTGCCACCAGGGAATCAGCTGGAAACACCATATATTTT,CATRESAGNTIYF
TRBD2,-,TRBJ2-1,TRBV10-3,TGTGCCACCAAGACTAGCGGGGAATTCAATGAGCAGTTCTTC,CATKTSGEFNEQFF
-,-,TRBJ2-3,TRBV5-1,TGCGCCAGCAGCTTGGGGAGGACAGCTAGCACAGATACGCAGTATTTT,CASSLGRTASTDTQYF
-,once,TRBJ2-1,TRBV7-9,TGTGCCAGCAGCTTAACCCGGGGGACAGCCTACAATGAGCAGTTCTTC,CASSLTRGTAYNEQFF